This T cell receptor beta chain was captured in a study of blood T cells in healthy people across ages. This clonotype has more than one count but fewer than ten. What it binds is not known. Alongside a J-beta primer mix, a sample-barcoded 5' primer served in a second PCR lasting roughly 7 to 12 cycles. One entry per CDR3 protein results from TCRdb running MiXCR on the 5' RACE reads. The sample contains 1,800,000 or so distinct CDR3 sequences, around 40% of which appear only once. Regarding the study as a whole: Naive and antigen-experienced cells could not be conclusively compared, given unsorted PBMCs.

This sequence originates from a human donor in good health. The source material was blood.

CDR3 residues: CASSYAAANTEAFF. CDR3 DNA: TGTGCCAGCAGTTACGCGGCGGCTAACACTGAAGCTTTCTTT. The V call is TRBV6-6, the J call TRBJ1-1; no firm D call. V lost 2 bases and J lost 2, with 9 bases in between. In germline, CDR1 is MNHNY, CDR2 SVGAGI (reference sequence). CDR3 size: 14 residues.